This TCR beta chain was captured by sequencing in a study of T cell responses to AZD1222 COVID-19 vaccine. For the study at large: Analyses pooled second doses at about 4 or about 12 weeks. Study observations and caveats: Two doses of AZD1222 preceded a rise in Spike-specific TCR breadth and depth. Females outnumbered males among donors, who were mostly white British; clonal diversity was possibly underestimated.

TCRdb's table, derived via immunoSEQ multiplex PCR, lists solely in-frame clones and lacks some. The sample records about 130,000 clones, just over 90% being singletons. V was pared by 3 bases and J by 6 bases, with 11 bases of the junction left unmatched. Germline CDR1 and CDR2: SGDLS and YYNGEE. The CDR3 consists of 17 residues. Worth noting for this clone: Its antigen is currently unknown.

The sequence was collected from an adult in good health. V is TRBV9 and J is TRBJ2-1, with 11 bases lining up with TRBD2. The sequencing here drew on peripheral blood, taken on day 0 of AZD1222 vaccination. CDR3 sequence: CASSDYPLAGGLNEQFF. DNA of the CDR3: TGTGCCAGCAGCGATTACCCCCTAGCGGGGGGTCTCAATGAGCAGTTCTTC. Variable domain in full (rest from reference TRBV9 and TRBJ2-1): DSGVTQTPKHLITATGQRVTLRCSPRSGDLSVYWYQQSLDQGLQFLIQYYNGEERAKGNILERFSAQQFPDLHSELNLSSLELGDSALYFCASSDYPLAGGLNEQFFGPGTRLTVL.